This T cell receptor (beta chain) is drawn from a study of a mutant IDH1 vaccine in newly diagnosed glioma. In this sample, this clone turned up a few times. Antigen unknown. Generated by immunoSEQ multiplex PCR, the TCRdb table keeps only in-frame clones and is missing some. The sample lists around 100,000 clones, over 85% seen once, with approximately 0.8% in the top ten. Regarding time point: week 47, end of study. It was 300 ug of mutant IDH1 20-mer peptide that made up each vaccine dose, given with topical imiquimod. The sequenced sample was PBMCs, obtained from a glioma patient whose treatment included an IDH1 peptide vaccine. This clonotype was sampled from a woman between 50 and 59 years old with glioma.

Written as DNA, the CDR3 is TGTGCCAGCAGCGCAACAGGTGACCAGTACTTC. Protein: CASSATGDQYF. The J gene is TRBJ2-7, the V gene TRBV5-6, with D maybe TRBD1 (5 bases). Germline V CDR1 and CDR2: SGHDT, YYEEEE. The germline V and J ends were trimmed by 4 bases and 10 bases, with 12 bases remaining between them. This CDR3 spans 11 amino acids.